This TCR beta chain derives from a study of CD8+ T cells in alopecia areata. Study as a whole: Treated individuals took tofacitinib by mouth, 5 to 10 mg twice daily. Patients given treatment had severity scored by the percentage of scalp area affected. Whole-study findings and limits: Persistence in scalp and blood during tofacitinib was observed for many expanded lesional clones. With one nonresponder, baseline CD8+ expansion's link to response remains uncertain.

Treatment of the sample: oral pan-JAK inhibitor, 5-10 mg twice daily. About this clone: The target antigen is unknown.

This CDR3 contains 14 residues. Germline V CDR1 and CDR2: SQVTM, ANQGSEA. The V gene lost 4 bases and the J gene lost 4 bases, with 16 bases spanning the gap. RNA extraction was followed by reverse transcription into cDNA, which acted as the sequencing template. Using immunoSEQ multiplex PCR, the repertoire was profiled, and TCRdb retains in-frame clones only, with some absent. The sample yields approximately 210,000 clones, roughly 60% seen once. This clonotype was sampled from a human donor with alopecia areata. The material sequenced was CD4+ T cells sorted from blood, taken around week 47, from a patient treated with tofacitinib. The chain combines TRBV29-1 with TRBJ1-2, with a weak D call TRBD1 (5 bases). The CDR3 protein is CSVVAQEHGYGYTF. The CDR3 nucleotides read TGCAGCGTTGTTGCACAGGAGCATGGCTATGGCTACACCTTC.